What follows are 31 T cell receptor beta chains derived from one specimen sequenced in a study of shared clonotypes between healthy human individuals. TCRdb's table, derived via immunoSEQ multiplex PCR, lists solely in-frame clones and lacks some. The sample lists 550,000 to 600,000 clones, roughly four fifths occurring once. The source material was PBMCs. The receptors here all came from a woman between 40 and 55 years old in good health. Some clones in this sample may be carry-over from other donors' samples.

This clone was recorded only once. V is TRBV18 and J is TRBJ2-7, with TRBD1 identical over 8 bases. The V gene end was trimmed by 3 bases and the J gene end by 3 bases; junction bases not matched to a gene: 4. The germline CDR1 and CDR2 sequences are KGHSH and LQKENI. This CDR3 comprises 14 residues. CDR3 region: CASSPNGQGYEQYF. The CDR3 DNA reads TGTGCCAGCTCACCCAACGGACAGGGCTACGAGCAGTACTTC.

Note on this clone: The identical CDR3 is also encoded by other nucleotide sequences in the sample. The chain carries TRBV29-1 and TRBJ2-1, with 8 bases identical to TRBD1. This CDR3 has 13 amino acids. From germline, CDR1 is SQVTM and CDR2 ANQGSEA. Trimming removed 6 bases from V and 6 bases from J; junction bases left unmatched: 7. The CDR3 protein is CSVGTGVVNEQFF. CDR3 DNA: TGCAGCGTAGGGACAGGAGTGGTCAATGAGCAGTTCTTC.

This clone has a count of ten or more. V usage is TRBV4-2 and J usage is TRBJ2-5; TRBD2 matches at 10 bases. The end of the DNA is better explained by TRBJ2-7, so the J call may be wrong. Germline V gene sequence: CDR1 LGHNA, CDR2 YNFKEQ. The CDR3 is 17 amino acids. The CDR3 DNA reads TGTGCCAGCAGCCAAGAAAGCCCAGCGGGAGGGCCCTACGAGCAGTACTTC. Translated: CASSQESPAGGPYEQYF.

Concerning this clone: This sequence is one base from a far larger clone and is likely a read error. The rearrangement links TRBV28 to TRBJ2-4; either TRBD1 or TRBD2 may fit D (5 bases each). Germline-derived CDR1 and CDR2 are MDHEN and SYDVKM. Deletions cut 6 bases from V and 6 bases from J, with 12 bases between. The CDR3 covers 13 residues. For the CDR3, the DNA is TGTGCCAGCAGACTAGGGGTCCTAAACATTCAGTACTTC. Its translation: CASRLGVLNIQYF.

The sample holds one count of this clone. The J gene is TRBJ2-7, the V gene TRBV15, with 8 bases that match TRBD1. The CDR3 totals 14 residues. CDR1 is LNHNV, CDR2 YYDKDF, per germline (reference sequence). Losses at the gene ends were 8 bases for V and 9 bases for J; bases not matched to a gene: 15. The DNA of the CDR3 is TGTGCCACCCACACGGACAGGGACGCTTCCGGGCAGTACTTC. Its protein product is CATHTDRDASGQYF.

A note on this clone: The same CDR3 arises from other DNA sequences in this sample as well. The chain employs TRBV28 and TRBJ2-7; TRBD1 aligns across 8 bases. The germline CDR1 and CDR2 sequences are MDHEN and SYDVKM. The CDR3 contains 13 residues. Losses at the gene ends were 4 bases for V and 4 bases for J; bases not matched to a gene: 3. The CDR3 region is CASSSGQGYEQYF. The CDR3 bases are TGTGCCAGCAGTTCCGGACAGGGTTACGAGCAGTACTTC.

The chain combines TRBV18 with TRBJ2-7; 8 bases are a match to TRBD2. CDR1 and CDR2 (germline): KGHSH, LQKENI. V trimming: 3 bases; J trimming: 10 bases; junction bases outside the gene matches: 14. The CDR3 runs 15 residues. CDR3 in amino acids: CASSPLLAALLRQYF. For the CDR3, the DNA is TGTGCCAGCTCACCCCTACTAGCGGCTCTCCTACGTCAGTACTTC. The full variable domain, its missing parts supplied by reference TRBV18 and TRBJ2-7, is NAGVMQNPRHLVRRRGQEARLRCSPMKGHSHVYWYRQLPEEGLKFMVYLQKENIIDESGMPKERFSAEFPKEGPSILRIQQVVRGDSAAYFCASSPLLAALLRQYFGPGTRLTVT.

The gene calls are TRBV30 and TRBJ1-3, with no clear D. Trimming stripped 3 bases from V and 1 base from J, with 7 bases between. Germline assignment: CDR1 GTSNPN and CDR2 SVGIG (reference sequence). This CDR3 is 13 amino acids long. As DNA, the CDR3 is TGTGCCTGGAGCCGAATTTCTGGAAACACCATATATTTT. Amino acid sequence: CAWSRISGNTIYF.

J is TRBJ1-2 and V is TRBV4-2; TRBD1 is a possible D gene (5 bases). Germline V gene lookup returns CDR1 LGHNA and CDR2 YNFKEQ. V shed 0 bases and J shed 5 bases, with 13 bases lying between them. The CDR3 spans 15 residues. The CDR3 sequence is CASSQDRTIVYGYTF. The CDR3 DNA reads as TGTGCCAGCAGCCAAGATCGGACAATCGTTTATGGCTACACCTTC.

The chain is built from TRBV2 and TRBJ2-1; a weak D match, TRBD2 (6 bases). The V end was cut by 7 bases, the J end by 6 bases, with 13 bases between. Germline V gives CDR1 SNHLY, CDR2 FYNNEI. The CDR3 is made up of 13 amino acids. Here the CDR3 reads CASTTGAANEQFF. Written as DNA, the CDR3 is TGTGCCAGCACGACGGGAGCGGCCAATGAGCAGTTCTTC.

The rearrangement joins TRBV27 to TRBJ1-2; D is uncertain. The germline CDR1 and CDR2 sequences are MNHEY and SMNVEV (reference sequence). CDR3 length equals 13 residues. Deletions cut 2 bases from V and 7 bases from J, with 11 bases between. DNA for the CDR3: TGTGCCAGCAGTTTAAACCACGCTGGTGGCTACACCTTC. Its translation: CASSLNHAGGYTF.

The V call is TRBV23-1, the J call TRBJ2-5, with TRBD1 matching over 9 bases. TRBV23-1 has ORF status, its function being uncertain. V trimming: 6 bases; J trimming: 2 bases; junction bases outside the gene matches: 7. The CDR3 is made up of 15 amino acids. As DNA, the CDR3 is TGCGCCAGCAGCCGGGACAGGGCTTATCAAGAGACCCAGTACTTC. Translated, it gives CASSRDRAYQETQYF.

The chain uses TRBV4-2 and TRBJ2-4, with D perhaps assigned TRBD1 or TRBD2 (6 bases each). From germline, CDR1 is LGHNA and CDR2 YNFKEQ. V was cut by 1 base and J by 3 bases, with 16 bases left in between. This CDR3 is 17 amino acids long. DNA of the CDR3: TGTGCCAGCAGCCAAGCCGGGGGCGGGATCGTCAAAAACATTCAGTACTTC. Translating it yields CASSQAGGGIVKNIQYF.

The chain joins TRBV7-2 to TRBJ1-5; D might be TRBD1 (5 bases). Trimming cost V 4 bases and J 3 bases, with 13 bases left between them. The CDR3 spans 15 residues. Germline V gene sequence: CDR1 SGHTA, CDR2 FQGNSA. The CDR3 is CASSSALGDNQPQHF. As DNA, the CDR3 is TGTGCCAGCAGCTCCGCCCTGGGGGACAATCAGCCCCAGCATTTT.

This clone appeared once. The sample holds other DNA sequences that translate to the same CDR3. The chain joins TRBV6-6 to TRBJ2-5; no reliable D call. The germline V and J ends were trimmed by 0 bases and 5 bases, with 4 bases remaining between them. The CDR3 spans 12 residues. Germline CDR1 reads MNHNY; CDR2 reads SVGAGI (reference sequence). CDR3 in amino acids: CASSYSGETQYF. The CDR3 nucleotides read TGTGCCAGCAGTTACTCAGGGGAGACCCAGTACTTC.

This clone was counted ten times or more. The rearrangement links TRBV10-3 to TRBJ1-2; D perhaps matches TRBD1 (5 bases). The CDR3 is 13 amino acids. V lost 3 bases to trimming and J lost 4 bases, with 9 bases between them. Germline V gene sequence: CDR1 ENHRY, CDR2 SYGVKD. CDR3 DNA sequence: TGTGCCATCAGTGATTTTGGGGGCTATGGCTACACCTTC. Translation: CAISDFGGYGYTF.

The chain joins TRBV4-2 to TRBJ2-7; no reliable D call. Germline CDR1 LGHNA, CDR2 YNFKEQ. V lost 0 bases and J 2 bases, leaving 14 bases between the germline ends. The CDR3 runs 16 residues. The CDR3 here is CASSQDSAGQTYEQYF. The CDR3 DNA follows: TGTGCCAGCAGCCAAGATTCCGCCGGCCAGACCTACGAGCAGTACTTC.

V usage is TRBV11-2 and J usage is TRBJ2-7; D possibly matches TRBD1 or TRBD2 (7 bases each). CDR3 length: 15 amino acids. Trimming shortened V by 3 bases and J by 0 bases, and 12 bases separated the two germline ends. The germline V gene has CDR1 SGHAT and CDR2 FQNNGV. CDR3 loop: CASSFGRGLSYEQYF. Written as DNA, the CDR3 is TGTGCCAGCAGCTTTGGGAGGGGGCTCTCCTACGAGCAGTACTTC.

As for this clone: Possible read error: a much larger clone is one base away. Other DNA sequences in the sample encode the same CDR3. This chain uses TRBV7-9 with TRBJ1-2; D is perhaps TRBD1 (5 bases). This CDR3 spans 13 amino acids. V lost 4 bases and J 8 bases, leaving 14 bases between the germline ends. Germline V gene sequence: CDR1 SEHNR, CDR2 FQNEAQ (reference sequence). CDR3 sequence: CASSYRQENGYTF. In DNA, the CDR3 is TGTGCCAGCAGCTACAGGCAGGAGAACGGCTACACCTTC.

CDR3 amino acids: CASSSGAAGGDGYTF. The CDR3 DNA follows: TGTGCCAGCAGCTCCGGGGCCGCCGGTGGTGATGGCTACACCTTC. The V gene is TRBV5-4, the J gene TRBJ1-2; maybe TRBD1 (5 bases). This CDR3 is built from 15 residues. Between the trimmed V and J ends, which lost 3 bases and 6 bases, there was a span of 18 bases. Germline CDR1 reads SGHNT; CDR2 reads YYREEE (reference sequence).

To note about this clone: Since a far larger clone is one base different, this is likely a read error. Other DNA sequences from this sample encode an identical CDR3 as well. The J gene is TRBJ2-1, the V gene TRBV19, with a weak D call TRBD2 (7 bases). Trimming cost V 7 bases and J 6 bases, with 22 bases left between them. This CDR3 spans 16 amino acids. Germline CDR1 LNHDA, CDR2 SQIVND (reference sequence). The DNA of the CDR3 is TGTGCCAGTACCACGCCGGGACTGGCGGGGGCCAATGAGCAGTTCTTC. It yields the protein CASTTPGLAGANEQFF.

The chain is built from TRBV25-1 and TRBJ1-3; unclear D gene. The length of the CDR3 is 14 residues. V was pared by 5 bases and J by 4 bases, with 12 bases between. Looked up from germline, CDR1 is MGHDK and CDR2 is SYGVNS. CDR3 protein: CASSQAGPGNTIYF. The CDR3 region has the DNA TGTGCCAGCAGTCAGGCCGGACCCGGAAACACCATATATTTT.

This chain links TRBV5-1 with TRBJ2-7; D unclear. The germline V gene has CDR1 SGHRS and CDR2 YFSETQ. This CDR3 is built from 15 residues. Between the trimmed V and J ends, which lost 0 bases and 2 bases, there was a span of 12 bases. CDR3 bases: TGCGCCAGCAGCTTGGAGTTGGCAGCCACCTACGAGCAGTACTTC. Protein: CASSLELAATYEQYF.

The sample holds many counts of this clone. The chain links TRBV10-3 to TRBJ2-2; D is undetermined. Per the germline V gene, CDR1 is ENHRY and CDR2 is SYGVKD. The CDR3 totals 17 residues. The V end was cut by 0 bases, the J end by 7 bases, with 18 bases between. As DNA, the CDR3 is TGTGCCATCAGTGAGTCGCCCCTGAAAAAGCCGGGCGGGGAGCTGTTTTTT. This gives the protein CAISESPLKKPGGELFF.

This clone was found a few times. The chain couples TRBV27 to TRBJ1-5, with D perhaps TRBD1 (5 bases). The CDR3 is 12 amino acids. Trimming removed 7 bases from V and 5 bases from J, with 9 bases in between. From germline, CDR1 is MNHEY and CDR2 SMNVEV (reference sequence). CDR3 sequence: CASIIQDQPQHF. CDR3 nucleotides: TGTGCCAGCATTATACAGGATCAGCCCCAGCATTTT.

The genes are TRBV21-1 and TRBJ2-3. TRBV21-1 is a known pseudogene. CDR3 size: 16 residues. The CDR3 is CASSKTQQNGTDTQYF. CDR3 bases: TGTGCCAGCAGCAAAACCCAGCAGAATGGCACAGATACGCAGTATTTT.

This clone was seen more than once but under ten times. This rearrangement joins TRBV25-1 to TRBJ2-7; D gene ambiguous. Germline V lookup: CDR1 MGHDK, CDR2 SYGVNS. Trimming took 1 base from V and 5 from J, leaving 6 bases between them. The CDR3 consists of 12 residues. DNA for the CDR3: TGTGCCAGCAGTGAATCCTGGAACGAGCAGTACTTC. Translated, it gives CASSESWNEQYF.

The chain links TRBV30 to TRBJ1-2, with a weak D call TRBD1 (6 bases). V lost 0 bases and J 12 bases, leaving 20 bases between the germline ends. CDR1 GTSNPN and CDR2 SVGIG come from the germline V gene (reference sequence). The CDR3 extends over 14 amino acids. CDR3 sequence reads: CAWSVGGGPRDDTF. For the CDR3, the DNA is TGTGCCTGGAGTGTAGGGGGAGGCCCGAGGGATGACACCTTC.

The chain employs TRBV10-1 and TRBJ2-1, with D perhaps matching TRBD2 (5 bases). There are 16 residues in the CDR3. The ends were cut back, 8 bases at V and 0 bases at J, with 17 bases in the middle. Germline CDR1 and CDR2: WNHNN and SYGVQD (reference sequence). The CDR3, as DNA: TGCGCCAGCTCTACCCGGACTGGGAGCTCCTACAATGAGCAGTTCTTC. Residues: CASSTRTGSSYNEQFF.

The J gene is TRBJ1-6, the V gene TRBV5-1; D is unclear. This CDR3 is 14 amino acids long. Germline V gives CDR1 SGHRS, CDR2 YFSETQ. Trimming left V 0 bases short and J 7 bases short, with 8 bases between. The chain's CDR3 is CASSLGFANSPLHF. CDR3 DNA: TGCGCCAGCAGCTTGGGCTTTGCCAATTCACCCCTCCACTTT. Full variable domain (rest looked up from reference TRBV5-1 and TRBJ1-6): KAGVTQTPRYLIKTRGQQVTLSCSPISGHRSVSWYQQTPGQGLQFLFEYFSETQRNKGNFPGRFSGRQFSNSRSEMNVSTLELGDSALYLCASSLGFANSPLHFGNGTRLTVT.

This clone has only one observation. V gene TRBV27 combines with J gene TRBJ1-1; D perhaps matches TRBD1 (6 bases). The CDR3 totals 15 residues. The ends were cut back, 11 bases at V and 3 bases at J, with 22 bases in the middle. The germline V gene encodes CDR1 MNHEY and CDR2 SMNVEV (reference sequence). The CDR3 is CAPFGVSRGDTEAFF. CDR3 DNA: TGTGCCCCCTTTGGGGTTTCGAGGGGGGACACTGAAGCTTTCTTT.